These T cell receptor beta chains were read from a single sample in a study of cytomegalovirus exposure and HLA in healthy donors. Generated by immunoSEQ multiplex PCR, the TCRdb table keeps only in-frame clones and is missing some. In the table there are 90,000 to 140,000 clones, roughly 80% of which are singletons. The sample was PBMCs. These receptors all come from a middle-aged woman in good health and CMV-seropositive. Each CDR3 is given with its conserved first and last residue.

v_gene,j_gene,CDR3aa
TRBV11-2,TRBJ2-1,CASSFGGVYNEQFF
TRBV5-6,TRBJ2-7,CASSQRPLGVQYF
TRBV4-1,TRBJ2-3,CASSHRDRETDTQYF
TRBV6-1,TRBJ1-2,CASSSRQGNYGYTF
TRBV7-9,TRBJ2-6,CASTVNSGANVLTF
TRBV7-2,TRBJ2-5,CASRNLAGRGETQYF
TRBV2,TRBJ2-7,CASSAASGSYEQYF
TRBV10-3,TRBJ2-6,CAISGGRGGGQAGANVLTF
TRBV4-3,TRBJ1-6,CASSQPQGGGNNSPLHF
TRBV10-3,TRBJ2-2,CAISPGQGFAGELFF
TRBV7-6,TRBJ2-2,CASSLDGANTGELFF
TRBV28,TRBJ1-5,CASSFRGQGAQPQHF
TRBV28,TRBJ2-4,CASSPVDRGSWNIQYF
TRBV28,TRBJ2-2,CASRTGTGELFF